The rows below give T cell receptor beta chains drawn from one sample of a study of graft-versus-host responses after intestinal transplantation. Clones were read by immunoSEQ multiplex PCR, and TCRdb kept only the in-frame ones, dropping some. Here the sample spans about 43,000 clones, approximately 95% being singletons. Specimen: PBMCs, collected around 330 days after intestinal transplant. The receptors were gathered from a human patient who received an intestinal transplant, so some T cells may come from the graft donor. CDR3s include the opening cysteine and the closing phenylalanine or tryptophan. D genes are given only for firm matches. Clone size is shown for a subset of rows, as once, few, many or a class of expanded clone.

v_gene: TRBV5-4
abundance: once
j_gene: TRBJ1-6
d_gene: .
CDR3aa: CASSLGNRGNSPLHF
CDR3nt: TGTGCCAGCAGCTTGGGGAATCGGGGAAATTCACCCCTCCACTTT

v_gene: TRBV10-2
abundance: .
j_gene: TRBJ1-2
d_gene: TRBD1
CDR3aa: CASSQTGLSGYTF
CDR3nt: TGCGCCAGCAGCCAGACAGGGTTGAGTGGCTACACCTTC

v_gene: TRBV7-7
abundance: .
j_gene: TRBJ1-1
d_gene: TRBD1
CDR3aa: CASSPWTGVNTEAFF
CDR3nt: TGTGCCAGCAGCCCCTGGACAGGAGTGAACACTGAAGCTTTCTTT

v_gene: TRBV9
abundance: .
j_gene: TRBJ1-3
d_gene: .
CDR3aa: CASSVGGQGHTIYF
CDR3nt: TGTGCCAGCAGCGTAGGAGGGCAGGGCCACACCATATATTTT

v_gene: TRBV27
abundance: .
j_gene: TRBJ2-2
d_gene: TRBD2
CDR3aa: CASSLSGTRRTGELFF
CDR3nt: TGTGCCAGCAGTTTATCTGGGACTAGGAGGACCGGGGAGCTGTTTTTT

v_gene: TRBV7-6
abundance: .
j_gene: TRBJ2-7
d_gene: .
CDR3aa: CASSQRGGPGYEQYF
CDR3nt: TGTGCCAGCAGCCAGAGGGGGGGGCCAGGGTACGAGCAGTACTTC

v_gene: TRBV2
abundance: .
j_gene: TRBJ1-5
d_gene: .
CDR3aa: CASSEARRDSNQPQHF
CDR3nt: TGTGCCAGCAGTGAGGCCAGGCGTGATAGCAATCAGCCCCAGCATTTT

v_gene: TRBV29-1
abundance: .
j_gene: TRBJ2-3
d_gene: TRBD1
CDR3aa: CSIGQGLRDTQYF
CDR3nt: TGCAGCATAGGACAGGGATTGAGGGATACGCAGTATTTT

v_gene: TRBV19
abundance: .
j_gene: TRBJ1-2
d_gene: TRBD1
CDR3aa: CASSQESSGQGCGYTF
CDR3nt: TGTGCCAGTAGTCAAGAATCCTCAGGACAGGGTTGTGGCTACACCTTC

v_gene: TRBV6-5
abundance: .
j_gene: TRBJ2-5
d_gene: .
CDR3aa: CASSYSSSPAQETQYF
CDR3nt: TGTGCCAGCAGTTACTCATCCTCCCCGGCCCAAGAGACCCAGTACTTC

v_gene: TRBV5-6
abundance: once
j_gene: TRBJ2-6
d_gene: .
CDR3aa: CASSLGDAGANVLTF
CDR3nt: TGTGCCAGCAGCTTGGGGGACGCTGGGGCCAACGTCCTGACTTTC

v_gene: TRBV7-3
abundance: .
j_gene: TRBJ2-5
d_gene: .
CDR3aa: CASSLTRVRGSETQYF
CDR3nt: TGTGCCAGCAGCTTAACTCGGGTTCGCGGGTCCGAGACCCAGTACTTC